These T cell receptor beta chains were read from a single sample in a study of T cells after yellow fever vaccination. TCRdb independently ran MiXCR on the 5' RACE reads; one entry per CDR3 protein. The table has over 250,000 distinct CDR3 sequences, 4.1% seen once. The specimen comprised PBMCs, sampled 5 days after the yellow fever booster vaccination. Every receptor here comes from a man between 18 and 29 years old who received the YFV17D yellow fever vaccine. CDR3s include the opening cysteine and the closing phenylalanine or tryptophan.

CASSLRPLGADTQYF	15	TRBV5-1
CASSQTGGYEKLFF	14	TRBV4-2
CASSQRTGGSFGELFF	16	TRBV7-2
CASSSWRGKNIQYF	14	TRBV28
CASSLSPSLGTDTQYF	16	TRBV7-3
CASSLSMGQEGYTF	14	TRBV28
CSARGLAGAASGGVRETQYF	20	TRBV20-1
CASSLNPGSGAGADTQYF	18	TRBV5-1
CASSWPLAGDTDTQYF	16	TRBV5-5
CASSLVGEGSNEQFF	15	TRBV5-1
CACSKTSVGYTEAFF	15	TRBV4-3
CASSLIEGGEQFF	13	TRBV7-9
CASSPGQGRDEKLFF	15	TRBV5-4
CASSLFSGHNQPQHF	15	TRBV5-5
CSARQLSGANVLTF	14	TRBV20-1
CASSSRGGGTDTQYF	15	TRBV11-2
CATSRGEYGYTF	12	TRBV15
CSARDPGGRGETQYF	15	TRBV20-1
CASSSGGRGGNQPQHF	16	TRBV5-4
CASSLPGLAGGSDTQYF	17	TRBV5-1
CASSLASSGSEQFF	14	TRBV5-1
CAWSVPGFSYEQYF	14	TRBV30
CASSRDRGRVYEQFF	15	TRBV5-1
CASSTSGGIYNEQFF	15	TRBV10-3
CSVDASGGREQFF	13	TRBV29-1
CASSQASGTGYGYTF	15	TRBV4-2
CAWSRFQGVNTEAFF	15	TRBV30
CASSQGGNFYNEQFF	15	TRBV4-3
CASSLLPGQGGTQYF	15	TRBV11-2
CASSFLGPPGANVLTF	16	TRBV27
CATPPDRAGNSPLHF	15	TRBV7-2
CAISLDRAAGELFF	14	TRBV10-3
CASSLAGSAKNIQYF	15	TRBV5-1
CASSIQGASTNTGELFF	17	TRBV5-5
CASSLRGLAGGPATQYF	17	TRBV5-1
CASSFRQGPETQYF	14	TRBV19
CASSLGGLRQGNEQFF	16	TRBV7-6
CASSLGAANTGELFF	15	TRBV5-1
CATRYRDSINQPQHF	15	TRBV10-3
CASSPERRQEITEAFF	16	TRBV4-3
CASSRQGTGTEAFF	14	TRBV12-3/TRBV12-4
CAEAPSGAPYEQYF	14	TRBV30
CASSSRPGTPNTGELFF	17	TRBV5-1
CASSQGSQLVHEQFF	15	TRBV12-3/TRBV12-4
CATSRTGLVNIQYF	14	TRBV6-5
CASSTGTISYEQYF	14	TRBV3-1
CASTLTGVTNQPQHF	15	TRBV5-5
CAITWTGSGGYTF	13	TRBV10-3
CASSLDPNSYEQYF	14	TRBV7-8
CASTEDVDYGYTF	13	TRBV6-1